This T cell receptor (beta chain) was recorded in a study of blood T cell repertoires in COVID-19. Study-wide context: Material from acute and convalescent COVID-19 was sourced from the United States, Italy and Spain. The cDNA or gDNA used as material had been derived from T cells, B-cell-depleted T cells, or PBMCs.

This CDR3 has 15 residues. CDR1 and CDR2 from the germline V gene are LGHNA and YNFKEQ. Trimming cost V 5 bases and J 3 bases, with 13 bases left between them. Profiling relied on immunoSEQ multiplex PCR, and the TCRdb table lists in-frame clones only, not all of them. The profile shows about 74,000 clones, 90% of them singletons. Specimen: peripheral blood. This TCR was sampled from a human donor in a cohort sampled during active COVID-19. The chain employs TRBV4-2 and TRBJ2-2; TRBD1 might be the D (6 bases). DNA for the CDR3: TGTGCCAGCAGCTTACAGGGTGAGGACACCGGGGAGCTGTTTTTT. Translation gives CASSLQGEDTGELFF.